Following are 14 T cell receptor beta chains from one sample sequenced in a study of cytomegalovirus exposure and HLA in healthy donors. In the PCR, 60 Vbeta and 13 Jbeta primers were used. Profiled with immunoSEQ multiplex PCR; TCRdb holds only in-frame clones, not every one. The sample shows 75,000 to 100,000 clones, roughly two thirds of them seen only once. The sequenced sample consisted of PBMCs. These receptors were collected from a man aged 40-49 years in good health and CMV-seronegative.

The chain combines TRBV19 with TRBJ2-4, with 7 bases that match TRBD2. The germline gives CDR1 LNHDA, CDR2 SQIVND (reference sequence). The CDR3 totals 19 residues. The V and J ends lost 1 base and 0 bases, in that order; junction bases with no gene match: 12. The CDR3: CASSIGDQRGTIAKNIQYF. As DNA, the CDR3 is TGTGCCAGTAGTATAGGGGACCAGCGGGGTACAATAGCCAAAAACATTCAGTACTTC.

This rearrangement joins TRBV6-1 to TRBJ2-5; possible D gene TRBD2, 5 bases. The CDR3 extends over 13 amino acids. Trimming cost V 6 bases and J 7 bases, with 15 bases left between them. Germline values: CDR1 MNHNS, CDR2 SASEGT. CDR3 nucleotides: TGTGCCAGCAGCACCCCCCTCGCGGGGACCCAGTACTTC. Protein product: CASSTPLAGTQYF.

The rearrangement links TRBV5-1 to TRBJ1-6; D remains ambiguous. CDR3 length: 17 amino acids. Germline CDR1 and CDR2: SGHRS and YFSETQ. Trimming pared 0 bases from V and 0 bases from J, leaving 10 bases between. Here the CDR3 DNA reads TGCGCCAGCAGCTTGGGACTGGAGAGCTCCTATAATTCACCCCTCCACTTT. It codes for CASSLGLESSYNSPLHF.

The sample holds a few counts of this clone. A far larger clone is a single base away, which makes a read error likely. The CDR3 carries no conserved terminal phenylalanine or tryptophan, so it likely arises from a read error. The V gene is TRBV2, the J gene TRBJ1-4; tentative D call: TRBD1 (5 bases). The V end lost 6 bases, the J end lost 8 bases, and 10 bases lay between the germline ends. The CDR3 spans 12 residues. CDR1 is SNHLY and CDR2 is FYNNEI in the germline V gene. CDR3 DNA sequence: TGTGCCAGCAGGGGGCGCGAGGAAAAACTGTTTGTT. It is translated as CASRGREEKLFV.

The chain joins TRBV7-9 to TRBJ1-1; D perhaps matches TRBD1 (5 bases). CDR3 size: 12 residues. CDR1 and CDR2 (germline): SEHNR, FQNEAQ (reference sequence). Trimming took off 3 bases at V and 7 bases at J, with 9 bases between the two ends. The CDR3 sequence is CASSLGGNEAFF. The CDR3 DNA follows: TGTGCCAGCAGCTTGGGGGGGAATGAAGCTTTCTTT. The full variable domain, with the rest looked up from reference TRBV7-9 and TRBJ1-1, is DTGVSQNPRHKITKRGQNVTFRCDPISEHNRLYWYRQTLGQGPEFLTYFQNEAQLEKSRLLSDRFSAERPKGSFSTLEIQRTEQGDSAMYLCASSLGGNEAFFGQGTRLTVV.

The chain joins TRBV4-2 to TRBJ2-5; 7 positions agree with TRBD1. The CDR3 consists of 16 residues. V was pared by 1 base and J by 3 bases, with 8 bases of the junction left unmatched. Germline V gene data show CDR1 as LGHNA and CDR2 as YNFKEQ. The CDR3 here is CASSQVKGASEETQYF. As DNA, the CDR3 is TGTGCCAGCAGCCAAGTTAAGGGGGCTTCGGAAGAGACCCAGTACTTC.

The CDR3 nucleotides are TGTGCCAGCAGCTTAGTTACTGCTAAAGCTTTCTTT. Its translation: CASSLVTAKAFF. The V gene is TRBV13, the J gene TRBJ1-1, with D uncertain. The length of the CDR3 is 12 residues. V lost 1 base and J 9 bases, leaving 9 bases between the germline ends. Germline V gives CDR1 PRHDT, CDR2 FYEKMQ (reference sequence). The full variable domain, completed using reference TRBV13 and TRBJ1-1, is AAGVIQSPRHLIKEKRETATLKCYPIPRHDTVYWYQQGPGQDPQFLISFYEKMQSDKGSIPDRFSAQQFSDYHSELNMSSLELGDSALYFCASSLVTAKAFFGQGTRLTVV.

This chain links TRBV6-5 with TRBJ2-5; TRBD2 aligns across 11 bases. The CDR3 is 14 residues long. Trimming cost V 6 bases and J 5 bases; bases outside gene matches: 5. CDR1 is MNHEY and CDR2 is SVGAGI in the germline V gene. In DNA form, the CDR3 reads TGTGCCAGCAGGACTAGCGGGAATGAGGAGACCCAGTACTTC. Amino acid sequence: CASRTSGNEETQYF.

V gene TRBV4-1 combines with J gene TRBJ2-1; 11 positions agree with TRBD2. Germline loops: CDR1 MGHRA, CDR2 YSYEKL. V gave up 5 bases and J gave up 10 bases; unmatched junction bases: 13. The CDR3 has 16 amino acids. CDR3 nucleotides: TGCGCCAGCAGCTCCCCTAGCGGGGGGACCTCGGGAGAGCAGTTCTTC. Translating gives CASSSPSGGTSGEQFF.

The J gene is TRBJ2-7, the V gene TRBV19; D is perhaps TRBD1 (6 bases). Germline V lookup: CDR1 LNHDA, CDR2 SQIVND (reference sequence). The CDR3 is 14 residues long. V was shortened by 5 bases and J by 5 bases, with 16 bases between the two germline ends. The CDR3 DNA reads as TGTGCCAGTAGTGTCCGGGACACAGACGACGAGCAGTACTTC. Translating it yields CASSVRDTDDEQYF.

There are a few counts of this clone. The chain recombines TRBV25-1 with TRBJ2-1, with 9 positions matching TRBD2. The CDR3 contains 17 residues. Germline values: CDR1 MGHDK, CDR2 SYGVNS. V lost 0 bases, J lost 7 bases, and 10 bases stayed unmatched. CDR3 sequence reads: CASSEYEAGGLGNEQFF. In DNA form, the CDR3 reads TGTGCCAGCAGTGAATACGAAGCGGGGGGCCTGGGTAATGAGCAGTTCTTC.

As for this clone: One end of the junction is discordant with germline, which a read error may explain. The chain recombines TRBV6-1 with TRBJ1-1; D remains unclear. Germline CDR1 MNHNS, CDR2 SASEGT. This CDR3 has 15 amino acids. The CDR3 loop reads CASCERSVVFTEAFF. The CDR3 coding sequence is TGTGCCAGCTGTGAACGGTCGGTTGTATTCACTGAAGCTTTCTTT.

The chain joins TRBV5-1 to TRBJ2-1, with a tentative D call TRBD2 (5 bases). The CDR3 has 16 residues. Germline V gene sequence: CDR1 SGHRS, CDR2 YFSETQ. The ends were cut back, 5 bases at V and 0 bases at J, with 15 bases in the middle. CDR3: CASRTQAVHSYNEQFF. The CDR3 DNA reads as TGCGCCAGCAGGACACAAGCGGTACACTCCTACAATGAGCAGTTCTTC. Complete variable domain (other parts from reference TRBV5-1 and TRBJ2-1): KAGVTQTPRYLIKTRGQQVTLSCSPISGHRSVSWYQQTPGQGLQFLFEYFSETQRNKGNFPGRFSGRQFSNSRSEMNVSTLELGDSALYLCASRTQAVHSYNEQFFGPGTRLTVL.

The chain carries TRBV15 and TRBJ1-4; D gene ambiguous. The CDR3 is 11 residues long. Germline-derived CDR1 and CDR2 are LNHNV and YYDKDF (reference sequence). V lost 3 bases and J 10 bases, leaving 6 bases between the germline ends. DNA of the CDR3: TGTGCCACCAGCAGTCTGGCAAAACTGTTTTTT. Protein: CATSSLAKLFF. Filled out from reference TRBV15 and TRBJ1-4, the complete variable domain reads DAMVIQNPRYQVTQFGKPVTLSCSQTLNHNVMYWYQQKSSQAPKLLFHYYDKDFNNEADTPDNFQSRRPNTSFCFLDIRSPGLGDTAMYLCATSSLAKLFFGSGTQLSVL.